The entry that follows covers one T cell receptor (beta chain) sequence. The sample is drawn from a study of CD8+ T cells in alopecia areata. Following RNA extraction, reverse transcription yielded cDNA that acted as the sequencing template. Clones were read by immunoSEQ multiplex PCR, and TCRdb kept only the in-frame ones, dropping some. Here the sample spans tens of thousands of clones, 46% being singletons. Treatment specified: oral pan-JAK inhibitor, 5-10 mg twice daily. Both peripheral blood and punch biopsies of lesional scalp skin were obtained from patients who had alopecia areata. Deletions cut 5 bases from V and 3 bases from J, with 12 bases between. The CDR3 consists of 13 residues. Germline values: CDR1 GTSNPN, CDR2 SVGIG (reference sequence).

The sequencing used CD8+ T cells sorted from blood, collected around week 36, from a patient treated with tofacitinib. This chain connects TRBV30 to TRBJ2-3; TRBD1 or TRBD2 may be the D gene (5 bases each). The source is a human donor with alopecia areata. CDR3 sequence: CAWRDLGTDTQYF. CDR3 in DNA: TGTGCCTGGCGGGACCTGGGGACAGATACGCAGTATTTT. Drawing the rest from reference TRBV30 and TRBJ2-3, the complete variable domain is SQTIHQWPATLVQPVGSPLSLECTVEGTSNPNLYWYRQAAGRGLQLLFYSVGIGQISSEVPQNLSASRPQDRQFILSSKKLLLSDSGFYLCAWRDLGTDTQYFGPGTRLTVL.